One sample yielded the 15 T cell receptor beta chains listed below, sequenced in a study of spatial heterogeneity in lung cancer. TCRdb reprocessed the 5' RACE reads with MiXCR, giving one entry per CDR3 protein. The table lists approximately 39,000 distinct CDR3 sequences, 5.8% of them singletons. Stated time point: sample taken at primary tumor resection. Sequencing was performed on whole RNA extracted from tumor and nontumor lung tissue, or from frozen PBMC, and the material was left unsorted. This specimen consisted of PBMCs, obtained at surgery. Receptors were obtained from a male donor with early-stage non-small cell lung cancer.

This clonotype was counted between two and nine times. V and J are TRBV7-2 and TRBJ2-1; a weak D match, TRBD2 (6 bases). With 3 bases removed from V and 0 bases from J, the gap between germline ends came to 6 bases. This CDR3 region has 14 residues. CDR1 and CDR2 from the germline V gene are SGHTA and FQGNSA. CDR3 nucleotides: TGTGCCAGCAGCTTGGGGGGCTCCTACAATGAGCAGTTCTTC. As protein: CASSLGGSYNEQFF.

The chain has TRBV24-1 and TRBJ2-3; D remains ambiguous. Per germline, CDR1 KGHDR and CDR2 SFDVKD. This CDR3 region has 12 residues. V was cut by 8 bases and J by 0 bases, with 5 bases left in between. The CDR3 sequence: CATMSSTDTQYF. CDR3 sequence (DNA): TGTGCCACCATGAGCAGCACAGATACGCAGTATTTT.

In this sample, this clonotype turned up a few times. The J gene is TRBJ2-3, the V gene TRBV10-2, with D perhaps TRBD2 (6 bases). Germline CDR1 and CDR2: WSHSY and SAAADI. There are 16 residues in the CDR3. V lost 6 bases and J lost 0, with 16 bases in between. The CDR3 here is CASREGPTRSTDTQYF. In DNA, the CDR3 is TGCGCCAGCAGGGAGGGGCCAACCCGGAGCACAGATACGCAGTATTTT.

This chain links TRBV28 with TRBJ2-7; 9 nucleotides align to TRBD1. The CDR3 consists of 14 residues. V lost 5 bases to trimming and J lost 6 bases; unmatched junction nucleotides: 8. Germline V lookup: CDR1 MDHEN, CDR2 SYDVKM. CDR3 sequence: CASSRDRALGEQYF. CDR3 nucleotide sequence: TGTGCCAGCAGTCGGGACAGGGCGTTAGGCGAGCAGTACTTC. Supplemented by reference TRBV28 and TRBJ2-7, the full variable domain reads DVKVTQSSRYLVKRTGEKVFLECVQDMDHENMFWYRQDPGLGLRLIYFSYDVKMKEKGDIPEGYSVSREKKERFSLILESASTNQTSMYLCASSRDRALGEQYFGPGTRLTVT.

This clonotype appeared many times. This chain uses TRBV21-1 with TRBJ2-7; the table's D gene call, TRBD1, was not cross checked with the DNA. TRBV21-1 is given as a pseudogene. This CDR3 region has 17 residues. CDR3 in amino acids: CASSKGPWGQGFYEQYF. The CDR3 DNA reads TGTGCCAGCAGCAAAGGCCCTTGGGGACAGGGGTTCTACGAGCAGTACTTC.

In its sample, this clonotype was seen a few times. The chain recombines TRBV19 with TRBJ2-1; D gene ambiguous. The germline CDR1 and CDR2 sequences are LNHDA and SQIVND (reference sequence). Trimming took off 5 bases at V and 1 base at J, with 12 bases between the two ends. The CDR3 spans 15 residues. The CDR3 region is CASSVYGESYNEQFF. CDR3 DNA: TGTGCCAGTAGTGTCTACGGTGAGTCCTACAATGAGCAGTTCTTC.

This clonotype was seen more than once but under ten times. This sequence joins TRBV6-2 or TRBV6-3 and TRBJ2-3; D is ambiguous. This CDR3 has 12 residues. Trimming pared 2 bases from V and 7 bases from J, leaving 7 bases between. Germline V CDR1 and CDR2: MNHEY, SVGEGT. The CDR3 spells CASSYQRYTQYF. Written as DNA, the CDR3 is TGTGCCAGCAGTTACCAGCGATATACGCAGTATTTT.

This clonotype came up a few times. The chain combines TRBV7-2 with TRBJ1-5; no clear D gene. The CDR3 is 15 amino acids. Germline CDR1 is SGHTA and CDR2 is FQGNSA. The ends were cut back, 0 bases at V and 5 bases at J, with 11 bases in the middle. CDR3 nucleotides: TGTGCCAGCAGCTTAGCGCCAGGCAGTCATCAGCCCCAGCATTTT. It specifies CASSLAPGSHQPQHF.

At least ten counts were recorded for this clonotype. This rearrangement joins TRBV29-1 to TRBJ1-2, with 8 bases identical to TRBD1. Germline values: CDR1 SQVTM, CDR2 ANQGSEA. The V and J ends lost 0 bases and 6 bases, in that order; junction bases with no gene match: 3. This CDR3 comprises 13 residues. The CDR3 bases are TGCAGCGTTGAAGACAGGGGGCGTAATGGCTACACCTTC. Amino acid sequence: CSVEDRGRNGYTF.

This clonotype is labeled medium-sized (0.01 to 0.1%). In DNA form, the CDR3 reads TGCGCCAGCCGCCAAGACTATAATTCACCCCTCCACTTT. Translating it yields CASRQDYNSPLHF. The V gene is TRBV10-2, the J gene TRBJ1-6; no clear D gene. Trimming removed 8 bases from V and 3 bases from J, with 8 bases in between. The CDR3 contains 13 residues. The germline CDR1 and CDR2 sequences are WSHSY and SAAADI.

This clonotype counts as medium-sized. CDR3 loop: CASSPEPTDTQYF. Here the CDR3 DNA reads TGTGCCAGCAGTCCAGAGCCCACAGATACGCAGTATTTT. V is TRBV6-4 and J is TRBJ2-3; D is unresolved. The CDR3 consists of 13 residues. Germline CDR1 and CDR2: MRHNA and SNTAGT. The V end was cut by 5 bases, the J end by 2 bases, with 8 bases between.

This clonotype counts as medium-sized. This chain connects TRBV28 to TRBJ1-5; tentative D call: TRBD1 (6 bases). Per germline, CDR1 MDHEN and CDR2 SYDVKM. This CDR3 has 16 residues. V was shortened by 6 bases and J by 2 bases, with 17 bases between the two germline ends. The CDR3 reads CASSGVGGAGNQPQHF. The DNA of the CDR3 is TGTGCCAGCAGCGGGGTGGGGGGGGCAGGCAATCAGCCCCAGCATTTT.

This sequence joins TRBV7-2 and TRBJ1-2; D remains unclear. This CDR3 comprises 15 residues. Trimming pared 0 bases from V and 0 bases from J, leaving 8 bases between. The V gene's germline CDR1 is SGHTA and CDR2 FQGNSA. The CDR3 spells CASSLASGSNYGYTF. In DNA form, the CDR3 reads TGTGCCAGCAGCTTAGCCTCAGGATCTAACTATGGCTACACCTTC.

This clonotype was picked up many times. The gene calls are TRBV5-5 and TRBJ2-2, with TRBD1 matching over 7 bases. V was pared by 7 bases and J by 1 base, with 4 bases of the junction left unmatched. The CDR3 length is 14 residues. The germline V gene encodes CDR1 SGHKS and CDR2 YYEKEE (reference sequence). CDR3 amino acids: CASFRDRNTGELFF. Written as DNA, the CDR3 is TGTGCCAGCTTCCGGGACAGGAACACCGGGGAGCTGTTTTTT.

This clonotype appeared many times. The rearrangement joins TRBV3-1 to TRBJ2-1, with TRBD2 matching 9 bases. The junction had 7 bases not matched to a gene; V was cut back by 5 bases and J by 2 bases. Looked up from germline, CDR1 is LGHDT and CDR2 is YNNKEL (reference sequence). CDR3 size: 16 residues. The chain's CDR3 is CASSNKAGGTYNEQFF. The CDR3 DNA reads TGTGCCAGCAGCAATAAAGCGGGGGGAACCTACAATGAGCAGTTCTTC.